These 5 T cell receptor beta chains were sequenced from one sample in a study of blood T cell repertoires in COVID-19. The repertoire was sequenced with immunoSEQ multiplex PCR; TCRdb's copy has only in-frame clones and lacks some. The profile shows about 150,000 clones, 84% of them singletons. The sample taken for sequencing was peripheral blood. The receptors derive from a man younger than 30 with active or convalescent COVID-19.

This chain links TRBV13 with TRBJ1-1; 8 bases are a match to TRBD1. CDR1 and CDR2 (germline): PRHDT, FYEKMQ (reference sequence). This CDR3 spans 15 amino acids. V gave up 3 bases and J gave up 5 bases; unmatched junction bases: 8. The CDR3 sequence: CASSLRQGRGTEAFF. The CDR3 DNA reads as TGTGCCAGCAGCTTGCGACAGGGGAGGGGTACTGAAGCTTTCTTT.

The CDR3 loop is CASSSPDRGYNEQFF. CDR3 nucleotides: TGCGCCAGCAGCTCCCCGGACAGGGGGTACAATGAGCAGTTCTTC. The chain joins TRBV5-1 to TRBJ2-1, with 10 bases aligning to TRBD1. Germline values: CDR1 SGHRS, CDR2 YFSETQ. J was trimmed by 4 bases and V by 3 bases; bases with no gene match: 4. The CDR3 runs 15 residues.

The chain carries TRBV25-1 and TRBJ2-1; 11 positions match TRBD1. CDR1 is MGHDK, CDR2 SYGVNS, per germline. This CDR3 has 16 residues. V dropped 4 bases and J dropped 5; count of bases not matched to a gene: 7. The CDR3 DNA is TGTGCCAGCAGTGGGCCGGGACAGGGGGTCCACAATGAGCAGTTCTTC. Translated: CASSGPGQGVHNEQFF.

The count of this clone is one. The V call is TRBV7-2, the J call TRBJ2-3, with 11 bases fitting TRBD2. CDR3 size: 17 residues. V was pared by 3 bases and J by 0 bases, with 5 bases of the junction left unmatched. Looked up from germline, CDR1 is SGHTA and CDR2 is FQGNSA. CDR3 coding DNA: TGTGCCAGCAGCTTTCAGACTAGCGGGACTAGCACAGATACGCAGTATTTT. Translated, it gives CASSFQTSGTSTDTQYF.

The chain couples TRBV7-7 to TRBJ2-2; 8 nucleotides line up with TRBD2. In germline, CDR1 is SSHAT, CDR2 FNYEAQ (reference sequence). The trim removed 5 bases at V and 4 bases at J, leaving 6 bases unmatched. This CDR3 region has 15 residues. The DNA for the CDR3 is TGTGCCAGCAGCCAAGTAGCGGGGCGCACCGGGGAGCTGTTTTTT. It encodes CASSQVAGRTGELFF.